Below, one T cell receptor beta chain is given with its context. Its target antigen remains unknown. Base qualities are not recorded, but no much larger clone differs from it by a single base. The sample comes from a study of T cells after yellow fever vaccination (dated by TCRdb to the late 2010s). Notes on the research overall: The SMART-Seq v4 Ultra Low Input RNA kit was used to prepare libraries from fractions with low cell numbers. The cohort comprised two healthy male donors, one aged 18 to 30 and one aged 30 to 40 years. Blood was drawn at multiple timepoints before and after primary and secondary immunization, with bulk PBMC replicates and cell subsets isolated. To track T-cell clones before and after primary and booster YFV17D yellow fever vaccination, bulk TCR alpha and beta repertoires were sequenced longitudinally.

The investigation overall reported the following: Compared with the primary T-cell response, the secondary T-cell response was weaker but faster, peaking on day 5 rather than day 15. A small share of clonotypes occurred in both CD4 and CD8 compartments, likely arising from convergent recombination. After the booster, most of the clones that had expanded following primary vaccination were detected again (96% of CD4 and roughly 88% of CD8), which suggests that memory was broadly maintained. Computational filtering was required because FACS-sorted repertoires could contain abundant contaminating clonotypes from the bulk population. The study included only a couple of donors, which limits how far the findings can be generalized.

The germline V gene specifies LGHNA as CDR1 and YSLEER as CDR2. Cut back by 0 bases and 0 bases, the V and J ends lie 6 bases apart. The cysteine opens and the phenylalanine closes a CDR3 of 15 amino acids. Only the CDR3 DNA stays, 45 bases, in frame from base 1. TCR cDNA was made using 5'RACE template switching, a step that added a universal primer site and unique molecular identifiers. Priming for cDNA synthesis came from both the TCR alpha and TCR beta constant segments. Library amplification used two PCR steps, and the second PCR step added sample barcodes and sequencing adapters. Libraries were sequenced on Illumina HiSeq 2500 (2x100 bp) or NovaSeq (2x150 bp). The published analysis was carried out like this. MIGEC handled demultiplexing of reads and collapsing into UMI consensus sequences, while MiXCR performed V(D)J alignment. Clonotypes responding to the vaccine were identified with edgeR on replicate PBMC samples, with the criteria of FDR below 0.01 and a log2 fold change above 5 up to day 15. Each bulk clonotype was labeled CD4 or CD8 based on which sequenced repertoire, CD4 or CD8, contained the clonotype at higher abundance. Through fastp at Q25 and MiXCR, TCRdb rebuilt clones from the public reads, retaining in-frame beta chains. Entries are consolidated by CDR3 protein sequence, retaining the most common genes and DNA. In this record, the V and J calls reflect TCRdb's handling and not the investigators' own analysis. Recorded for this sample are 400,000 or so distinct CDR3 sequences; around 10% of them occurred a single time. Jointly, the top ten make up more than 15% of the sample.

The label giving this sample's treatment or condition can be read as: live attenuated yellow fever vaccine strain. At every blood-draw timepoint, two biological replicates of bulk PBMCs were collected. A standard Ficoll-Paque protocol was used to isolate PBMCs from peripheral blood. TriZol was used to extract RNA from bulk PBMCs, CD4 and CD8 fractions, and dextramer-positive and dextramer-negative fractions. The chain uses TRBV4-3 and TRBJ1-5, with the identity of the D gene unclear. The sequencing here drew on PBMCs, taken on the day of the first yellow fever vaccination. The clonotype was recovered from a man younger than 30 who received the YFV17D yellow fever vaccine. The CDR3 protein sequence reads: CASSQDRFSNQPQHF. The bases are TGCGCCAGCAGCCAAGACAGGTTTAGCAATCAGCCCCAGCATTTT.